The clone carrying this T cell receptor beta chain was found once. These data are taken from a study of blood T cell repertoires in COVID-19. Study as a whole: Samples taken during acute and convalescent COVID-19 were collected in the United States, Italy and Spain.

Deletions cut 3 bases from V and 0 bases from J, with 6 bases between. This CDR3 contains 15 residues. CDR1 is LNHDA and CDR2 is SQIVND in the germline V gene (reference sequence). In the original processing: Amplification with reference gene primers provided the estimates of nucleated cell counts. The repertoire was sequenced with immunoSEQ multiplex PCR; TCRdb's copy has only in-frame clones and lacks some. V, J and clone size derive from that table, while D and trimming were established from the DNA sequence. The sample holds a few hundred thousand clones, 89% seen once. The sequenced sample was peripheral blood. This receptor was obtained from a woman aged 55-70 years with COVID-19, enrolled during active disease. The rearrangement joins TRBV19 to TRBJ1-6; D is uncertain. CDR3 protein: CASSMERSYNSPLHF. The CDR3 DNA sequence: TGTGCCAGTAGTATGGAGCGCTCCTATAATTCACCCCTCCACTTT.